This is a list of T cell receptor beta chains from one sample in a study of identical twins. TCRdb called the 5' RACE reads again in MiXCR, with one record for every CDR3 protein. The table has around 510,000 distinct CDR3 sequences, around an eighth seen once. These data also formed part of another study, on yellow fever vaccine responses in identical twins.

The sequencing sample was made of CD4+ T cells sorted from blood. The receptors here all came from a woman under 30 in good health. The CDR3 runs from the conserved cysteine through the conserved F or W. A D gene is named only where the DNA matches it firmly. Size is stated for part of the rows, as once, few or many counts, or as a class when the clone is expanded.

size: few
D: .
J: TRBJ1-2
V: TRBV29-1
DNA: TGCAGCGTTGGGATGGACTATGGCTACACCTTC
CDR3: CSVGMDYGYTF

size: .
D: TRBD2
J: TRBJ2-5
V: TRBV11-2
DNA: TGTGCCAGCCCTGGATCTAAAAGGACTAGCGGGTGGGAGACCCAGTACTTC
CDR3: CASPGSKRTSGWETQYF

size: few
D: .
J: TRBJ2-2
V: TRBV4-1
DNA: TGTGCCAGCAGCCAAGATTGGAGGGTTGACACCGGGGAGCTGTTTTTT
CDR3: CASSQDWRVDTGELFF

size: .
D: .
J: TRBJ2-3
V: TRBV3-1
DNA: TGTGCCAGCAGCCAAGCTCGGACTAGCACAGATACGCAGTATTTT
CDR3: CASSQARTSTDTQYF

size: few
D: .
J: TRBJ2-5
V: TRBV4-1
DNA: TGCGCCAGCAGCCAAGCCCTCCTTTTTCAAGAGACCCAGTACTTC
CDR3: CASSQALLFQETQYF

size: many
D: .
J: TRBJ2-2
V: TRBV7-8
DNA: TGTGCCAGCAGCCCCACAGGGTACACCGGGGAGCTGTTTTTT
CDR3: CASSPTGYTGELFF

size: many
D: .
J: TRBJ2-7
V: TRBV7-2
DNA: TGTGCCAGCACCCTGTCGGGTCCCTACGAGCAGTACTTC
CDR3: CASTLSGPYEQYF

size: .
D: TRBD1
J: TRBJ2-1
V: TRBV7-6
DNA: TGTGCCAGCAGCTTAAGTACAGGGGGCTCCTACAATGAGCAGTTCTTC
CDR3: CASSLSTGGSYNEQFF

size: few
D: TRBD2
J: TRBJ2-1
V: TRBV3-1
DNA: TGTGCCAGCAGCCAGGGCTTTTGGAGCGGGAGGGCCGGGGAGCAGTTCTTC
CDR3: CASSQGFWSGRAGEQFF

size: many
D: TRBD1
J: TRBJ2-7
V: TRBV27
DNA: TGTGCCAGCAGTCCCCCCCAAACAGGGGCCTACGAGCAGTACTTC
CDR3: CASSPPQTGAYEQYF

size: few
D: .
J: TRBJ2-5
V: TRBV20-1
DNA: TGCAGTGCTAGGCCCCCCCCCCAAGAGACCCAGTACTTC
CDR3: CSARPPPQETQYF

size: few
D: .
J: TRBJ1-2
V: TRBV3-1
DNA: TGTGCCAGCAGCCAATCAGGAGGCTACACCTTC
CDR3: CASSQSGGYTF

size: .
D: TRBD1
J: TRBJ2-3
V: TRBV5-8
DNA: TGTGCCAGCAGCTTGGGTTCCGGGACAGAGACAGATACGCAGTATTTT
CDR3: CASSLGSGTETDTQYF

size: few
D: TRBD2
J: TRBJ2-1
V: TRBV19
DNA: TGTGCCAGTAGTATTGTTGGGACTAGCGGTGTCAATGAGCAGTTCTTC
CDR3: CASSIVGTSGVNEQFF

size: .
D: .
J: TRBJ2-7
V: TRBV11-2
DNA: TGTGCCAGCAGCTACCGACAGCAGTATTCCTACGAGCAGTACTTC
CDR3: CASSYRQQYSYEQYF

size: many
D: TRBD1
J: TRBJ1-5
V: TRBV12-3/TRBV12-4
DNA: TGTGCCAGCAGCGCCCCGGGACAGGGAAATCAGCCCCAGCATTTT
CDR3: CASSAPGQGNQPQHF

size: few
D: .
J: TRBJ2-7
V: TRBV7-8
DNA: TGTGCCAGCAGCTTAGCAGAAGGACTCGGCTACGAGCAGTACTTC
CDR3: CASSLAEGLGYEQYF

size: .
D: TRBD1
J: TRBJ2-7
V: TRBV7-2
DNA: TGTGCCAGCAATGTTCCGGGACAGGGTTCCTACGAGCAGTACTTC
CDR3: CASNVPGQGSYEQYF

size: few
D: TRBD2
J: TRBJ2-1
V: TRBV6-1
DNA: TGTGCCAGCAGTGACCGGGACTATGGCCGCAAGCAGTTCTTC
CDR3: CASSDRDYGRKQFF

size: .
D: .
J: TRBJ2-5
V: TRBV12-3/TRBV12-4
DNA: TGTGCCAGCAGAGAGTCAGGGGAAGAGACCCAGTACTTC
CDR3: CASRESGEETQYF

size: many
D: .
J: TRBJ2-3
V: TRBV4-3
DNA: TGCGCCAGCAGCCGACAAACACAGGGAGATACGCAGTATTTT
CDR3: CASSRQTQGDTQYF

size: few
D: .
J: TRBJ2-7
V: TRBV7-2
DNA: TGTGCCAGCAGCTTAGGTCCGGGGTTGGCCTACGAGCAGTACTTC
CDR3: CASSLGPGLAYEQYF

size: few
D: .
J: TRBJ2-7
V: TRBV12-3/TRBV12-4
DNA: TGTGCCAGCCGCACCTCCGGGACATATTCCTACGAGCAGTACTTC
CDR3: CASRTSGTYSYEQYF